These T cell receptor beta chains were read from a single sample in a study of blood T cell repertoires in COVID-19. Using immunoSEQ multiplex PCR, the repertoire was profiled, and TCRdb retains in-frame clones only, with some absent. The table has some 74,000 clones, 70% to 80% seen once. The source material was peripheral blood. The receptors originated from a man aged 65 to 85 with active or convalescent COVID-19. Each CDR3 is given with its conserved first and last residue. Expanded clones are given a class, and other clones once, few, many or no size at all.

CDR3 protein	CDR3 length	J gene	V gene	clone size
CASSQPLGGLSYEQYF	16	TRBJ2-7	TRBV3-1/TRBV3-2	.
CASKSSGGSFNEQFF	15	TRBJ2-1	TRBV19	.
CASNYRDDEQFF	12	TRBJ2-1	TRBV12-3/TRBV12-4	.
CASTPTAGEWPQHF	14	TRBJ1-5	TRBV4-1	.
CASSPEPSGANVLTF	15	TRBJ2-6	TRBV18	.
CASGTPGQGADEQYF	15	TRBJ2-7	TRBV28	.
CASSEDVRNQPQHF	14	TRBJ1-5	TRBV6-1	.
CASSPGTDGGYTF	13	TRBJ1-2	TRBV5-1	.
CASTPAEEGTSNQPQHF	17	TRBJ1-5	TRBV28	.
CASRVRTGLNTEAFF	15	TRBJ1-1	TRBV6-5	.
CASSRGGRADGYTF	14	TRBJ1-2	TRBV5-1	.
CASSSGVNYGYTF	13	TRBJ1-2	TRBV6-6	.
CASSGGGIHEKLFF	14	TRBJ1-4	TRBV19	.
CASSLGPSGKTQYF	14	TRBJ2-5	TRBV11-2	.
CASSPSSGGPQPQHF	15	TRBJ1-5	TRBV3-1/TRBV3-2	.
CASSHPPGQGAYNSPLHF	18	TRBJ1-6	TRBV3-1/TRBV3-2	.
CASTQLDSSNIQYF	14	TRBJ2-4	TRBV7-9	.
CASAEEPKNIQYF	13	TRBJ2-4	TRBV7-9	.
CASSDRGNSYNEQFF	15	TRBJ2-1	TRBV6-1	.
CASSPEGLQNIQYF	14	TRBJ2-4	TRBV5-1	once
CASSVGAGTYEQYF	14	TRBJ2-7	TRBV9	.
CASSDPGQGGSYEQYF	16	TRBJ2-7	TRBV10-1	many
CASSVDGNRYGYTF	14	TRBJ1-2	TRBV5-1	few
CASSWAGGISYEQYF	15	TRBJ2-7	TRBV3-1/TRBV3-2	.
CASSRRGGNEKLFF	14	TRBJ1-4	TRBV6-2/TRBV6-3	.
CASSEAGGGAGETQYF	16	TRBJ2-5	TRBV6-1	many
CASSVGGFTEAFF	13	TRBJ1-1	TRBV2	.
CASSFQWNTEAFF	13	TRBJ1-1	TRBV5-1	.
CASSLGRGRGKYEQYF	16	TRBJ2-7	TRBV7-2	few
CASSESQGRGYTF	13	TRBJ1-2	TRBV9	few
CASSPRTGEAFF	12	TRBJ1-1	TRBV19	.
CASSPPGGFENEQFF	15	TRBJ2-1	TRBV9	.
CASSLTSVYNEQFF	14	TRBJ2-1	TRBV4-1	.
CSVVRDNRYEQYF	13	TRBJ2-7	TRBV29-1	.
CASSTDHLYEQYF	13	TRBJ2-7	TRBV2	.
CASSQDSSTRGWETQYF	17	TRBJ2-5	TRBV4-1	.
CCNRGIYGYTF	11	TRBJ1-2	TRBV20-1	.
CASSFTEANTEAFF	14	TRBJ1-1	TRBV5-1	.
CASRGPSTEAFF	12	TRBJ1-1	TRBV6-5	.
CASSDTGQGPLKQYF	15	TRBJ2-7	TRBV6-1	.
CASNPRGASYNEQFF	15	TRBJ2-1	TRBV5-4	.